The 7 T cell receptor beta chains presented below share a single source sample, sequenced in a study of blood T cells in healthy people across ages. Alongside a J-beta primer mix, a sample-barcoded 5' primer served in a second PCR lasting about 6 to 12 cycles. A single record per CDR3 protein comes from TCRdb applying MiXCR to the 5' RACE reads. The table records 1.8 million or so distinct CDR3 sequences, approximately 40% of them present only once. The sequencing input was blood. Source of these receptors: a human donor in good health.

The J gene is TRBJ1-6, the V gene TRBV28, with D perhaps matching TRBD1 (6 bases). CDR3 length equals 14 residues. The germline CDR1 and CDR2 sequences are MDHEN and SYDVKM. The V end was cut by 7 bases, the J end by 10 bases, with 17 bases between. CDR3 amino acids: CASTPGGRDSPLHF. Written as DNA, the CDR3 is TGTGCCAGCACCCCTGGGGGGCGCGACTCACCCCTCCACTTT.

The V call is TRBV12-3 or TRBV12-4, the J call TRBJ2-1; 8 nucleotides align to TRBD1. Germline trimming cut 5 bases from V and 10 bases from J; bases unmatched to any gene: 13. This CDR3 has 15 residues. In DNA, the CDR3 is TGTGCCAGCAGTCCCAGCAGGGGGCGTGTTGGAGAGCAGTTCTTC. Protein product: CASSPSRGRVGEQFF.

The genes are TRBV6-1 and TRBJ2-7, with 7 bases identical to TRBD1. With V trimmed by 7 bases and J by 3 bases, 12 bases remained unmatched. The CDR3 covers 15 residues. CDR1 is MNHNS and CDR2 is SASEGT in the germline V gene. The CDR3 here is CASTWTGLGVYEQYF. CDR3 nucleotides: TGTGCCAGCACCTGGACAGGCTTAGGGGTCTACGAGCAGTACTTC.

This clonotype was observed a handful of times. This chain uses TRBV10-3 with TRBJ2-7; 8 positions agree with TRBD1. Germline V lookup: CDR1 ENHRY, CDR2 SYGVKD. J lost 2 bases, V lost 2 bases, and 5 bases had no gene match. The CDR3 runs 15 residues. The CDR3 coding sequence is TGTGCCATCAGTGAGATACAGGGGGACCCCTACGAGCAGTACTTC. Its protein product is CAISEIQGDPYEQYF.

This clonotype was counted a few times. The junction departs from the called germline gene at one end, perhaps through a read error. As DNA, the CDR3 is TGCGCCAGCAGCCAAGAGTTGGTCAGTTGGGACACTGAAGCTTTCTTT. Its translation is CASSQELVSWDTEAFF. V and J are TRBV3-1 and TRBJ1-1, with D uncertain. This CDR3 spans 16 amino acids. Per the germline V gene, CDR1 is LGHDT and CDR2 is YNNKEL (reference sequence).

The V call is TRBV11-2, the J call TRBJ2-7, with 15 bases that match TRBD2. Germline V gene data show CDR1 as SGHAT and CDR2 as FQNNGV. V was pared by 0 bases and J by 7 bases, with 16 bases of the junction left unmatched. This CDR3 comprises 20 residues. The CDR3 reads CASSLEGTSGGRGFYSEQYF. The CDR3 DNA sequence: TGTGCCAGCAGCTTAGAAGGGACTAGCGGGGGGCGGGGGTTTTACAGTGAGCAGTACTTC.

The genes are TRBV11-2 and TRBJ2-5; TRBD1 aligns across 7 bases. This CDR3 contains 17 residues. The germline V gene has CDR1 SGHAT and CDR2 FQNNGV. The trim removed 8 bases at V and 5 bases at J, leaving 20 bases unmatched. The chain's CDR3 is CASHKRTGTDFFETQYF. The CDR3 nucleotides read TGTGCCAGCCATAAAAGAACCGGGACAGATTTTTTTGAGACCCAGTACTTC.